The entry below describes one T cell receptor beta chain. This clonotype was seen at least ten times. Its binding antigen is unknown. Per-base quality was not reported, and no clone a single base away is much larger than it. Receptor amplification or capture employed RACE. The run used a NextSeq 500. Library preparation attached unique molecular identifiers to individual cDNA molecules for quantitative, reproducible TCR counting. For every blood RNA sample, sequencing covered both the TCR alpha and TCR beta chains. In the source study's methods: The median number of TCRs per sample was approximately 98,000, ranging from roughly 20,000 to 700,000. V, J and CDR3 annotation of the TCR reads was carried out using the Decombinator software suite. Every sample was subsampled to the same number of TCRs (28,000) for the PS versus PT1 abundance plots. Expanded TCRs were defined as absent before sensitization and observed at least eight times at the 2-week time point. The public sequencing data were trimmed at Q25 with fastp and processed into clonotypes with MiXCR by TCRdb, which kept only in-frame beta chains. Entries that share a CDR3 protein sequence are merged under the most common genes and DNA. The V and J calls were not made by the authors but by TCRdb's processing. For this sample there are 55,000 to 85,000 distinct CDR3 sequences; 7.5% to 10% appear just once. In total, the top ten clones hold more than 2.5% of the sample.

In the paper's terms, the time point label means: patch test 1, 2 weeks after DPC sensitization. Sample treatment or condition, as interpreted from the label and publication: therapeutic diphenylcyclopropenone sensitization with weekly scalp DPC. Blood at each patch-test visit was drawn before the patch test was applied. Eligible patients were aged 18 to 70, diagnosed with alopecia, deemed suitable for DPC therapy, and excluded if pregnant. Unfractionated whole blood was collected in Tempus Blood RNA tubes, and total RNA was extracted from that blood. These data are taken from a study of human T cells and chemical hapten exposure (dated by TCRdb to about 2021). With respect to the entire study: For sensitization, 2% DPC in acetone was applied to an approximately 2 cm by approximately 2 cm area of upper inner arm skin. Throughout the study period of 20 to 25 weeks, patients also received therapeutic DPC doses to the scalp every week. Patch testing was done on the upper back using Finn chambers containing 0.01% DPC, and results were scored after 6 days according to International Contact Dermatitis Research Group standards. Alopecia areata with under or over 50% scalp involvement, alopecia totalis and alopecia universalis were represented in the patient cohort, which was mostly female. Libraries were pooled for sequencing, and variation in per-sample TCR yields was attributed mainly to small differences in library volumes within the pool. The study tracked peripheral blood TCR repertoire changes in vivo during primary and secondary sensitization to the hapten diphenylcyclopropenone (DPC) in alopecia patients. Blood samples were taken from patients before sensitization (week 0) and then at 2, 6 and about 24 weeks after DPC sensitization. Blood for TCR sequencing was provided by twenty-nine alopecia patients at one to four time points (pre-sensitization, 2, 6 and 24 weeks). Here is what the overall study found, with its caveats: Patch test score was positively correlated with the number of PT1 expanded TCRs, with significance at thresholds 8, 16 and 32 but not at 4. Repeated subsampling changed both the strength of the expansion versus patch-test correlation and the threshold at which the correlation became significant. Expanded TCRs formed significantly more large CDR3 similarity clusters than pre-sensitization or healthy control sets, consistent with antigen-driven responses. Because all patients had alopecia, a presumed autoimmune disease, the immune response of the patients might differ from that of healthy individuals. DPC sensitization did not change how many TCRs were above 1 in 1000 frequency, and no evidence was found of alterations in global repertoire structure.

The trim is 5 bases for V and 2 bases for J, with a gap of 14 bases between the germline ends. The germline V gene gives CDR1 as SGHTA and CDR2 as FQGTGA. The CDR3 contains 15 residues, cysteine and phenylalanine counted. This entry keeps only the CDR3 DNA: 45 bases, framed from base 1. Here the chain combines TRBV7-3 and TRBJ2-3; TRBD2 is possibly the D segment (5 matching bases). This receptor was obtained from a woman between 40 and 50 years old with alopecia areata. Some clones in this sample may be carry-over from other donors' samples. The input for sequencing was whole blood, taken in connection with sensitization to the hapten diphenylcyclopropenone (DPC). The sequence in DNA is TGTGCCAGCAGCCCCGGACTTGCAAACACAGATACGCAGTATTTT. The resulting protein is CASSPGLANTDTQYF.